This is a list of T cell receptor beta chains from one sample in a study of identifying expanded T cells in peripheral blood. Assay used: immunoSEQ multiplex PCR; TCRdb lists only in-frame clones, some missing. In the table there are about 91,000 clones, around nine tenths of which are singletons. The sample consisted of blood. These receptors were taken from a person between 18 and 69 years old in good health. The CDR3 runs from the conserved cysteine through the conserved F or W. D genes are given only for firm matches. Part of the rows lack a size; the others show once, few, many or a class for expanded clones.

clone_size | j_call | v_call | d_call | cdr3_nt | cdr3_aa
. | TRBJ2-5 | TRBV5-4 | . | TGTGCCAGCAGCTTCCGGGGAGAGACCCAGTACTTC | CASSFRGETQYF
. | TRBJ1-5 | TRBV6-1 | TRBD1 | TGTGCCAGCAGCCGCGACAGGGAGCCTCAGCCCCAGCATTTT | CASSRDREPQPQHF
once | TRBJ1-4 | TRBV5-1 | . | TGCGCCAGCAGCTTGGGGGGAGGCGGCGACGAAAAACTGTTTTTT | CASSLGGGGDEKLFF
. | TRBJ2-7 | TRBV6-1 | . | TGTGCCAGCAGCGCCGCAGGCGTCTACGAGCAGTACTTC | CASSAAGVYEQYF
. | TRBJ2-3 | TRBV19 | TRBD2 | TGTGCCAGTAGTATCGCTAGCGGGAGCTCAGATACGCAGTATTTT | CASSIASGSSDTQYF
. | TRBJ2-7 | TRBV23-1 | TRBD1 | TGCGCCAGCGGCCCCTTGGGACAGGGTGATGAGCAGTACTTC | CASGPLGQGDEQYF
. | TRBJ1-4 | TRBV4-3 | TRBD1 | TGCGCCAGCAGCCAAGATACAGGGGCAGCTAATGAAAAACTGTTTTTT | CASSQDTGAANEKLFF
. | TRBJ1-1 | TRBV15 | TRBD1 | TGTGCCACCAGCAGGTTGAGACAGGGGAACACTGAAGCTTTCTTT | CATSRLRQGNTEAFF
. | TRBJ2-7 | TRBV5-4 | . | TGTGCCAGCAGCGGGGGTTGGCGTAGCGAGCAGTACTTC | CASSGGWRSEQYF
. | TRBJ2-5 | TRBV7-8 | . | TGTGCCAGCAGCCGCGGGACCCCTGAGACCCAGTACTTC | CASSRGTPETQYF
. | TRBJ2-1 | TRBV6-5 | TRBD2 | TGTGCCAGCAGTGGGTCGGGAGGGCATTATGAGCAGTTCTTC | CASSGSGGHYEQFF
. | TRBJ2-1 | TRBV5-6 | . | TGTGCCAGCAGCTTGGAGGAGGGAAGGGACAATGAGCAGTTCTTC | CASSLEEGRDNEQFF
. | TRBJ1-2 | TRBV7-2 | . | TGTGCCAGCAGCCTTAGCGGTTGGAATGGCTACACCTTC | CASSLSGWNGYTF
. | TRBJ2-7 | TRBV1 | . | TGCACCAGCAGCCCCGTCAAGCGCCACTCCTACGAGCAGTACTTC | CTSSPVKRHSYEQYF
once | TRBJ2-1 | TRBV19 | TRBD1 | TGTGCCAGTAGCGCGTCCGGGACAGCCTACAATGAGCAGTTCTTC | CASSASGTAYNEQFF
. | TRBJ2-6 | TRBV4-3 | TRBD1 | TGCGCCAGCAGCCAAGATCCAGACAGGGGGTCTGGGGCCAACGTCCTGACTTTC | CASSQDPDRGSGANVLTF
once | TRBJ1-2 | TRBV19 | . | TGTGCCAGTAGTAAAATGAGGGGCGATGGCTACACCTTC | CASSKMRGDGYTF
. | TRBJ2-1 | TRBV15 | . | TGTGCCACCAGCATAGAAACAGTCAATGAGCAGTTCTTC | CATSIETVNEQFF
. | TRBJ1-4 | TRBV18 | . | TGTGCCAGCTCACCGCAAAAGCTTAAAAATGAAAAACTGTTTTTT | CASSPQKLKNEKLFF
few | TRBJ1-1 | TRBV6-5 | . | TGTGCCAGCAGTACGACCTCTGAAGCTTTCTTT | CASSTTSEAFF
. | TRBJ2-6 | TRBV19 | . | TGTGCCAGTAGTATAGGGCTATCTGGGGCCAACGTCCTGACTTTC | CASSIGLSGANVLTF
. | TRBJ2-1 | TRBV9 | TRBD2 | TGTGCCAGCAGCGTAGGCCTAGCGGGCGAGCAGTTCTTC | CASSVGLAGEQFF
. | TRBJ2-1 | TRBV5-5 | . | TGTGCCAGCAGCAACCAAGGCTCGCGGGAACAGTTCTTC | CASSNQGSREQFF
. | TRBJ1-3 | TRBV28 | TRBD1 | TGTGCCAGCAGAGACAGGGCTGGAAACACCATATATTTT | CASRDRAGNTIYF
. | TRBJ2-1 | TRBV4-2 | TRBD2 | TGTGCCAGCAGCTTGTTACTAGCGAGGTACAATGAGCAGTTCTTC | CASSLLLARYNEQFF
. | TRBJ2-7 | TRBV7-3 | . | TGTGCCAGCAGCCTAATGGGGGGCTCCTACGAGCAGTACTTC | CASSLMGGSYEQYF
. | TRBJ2-7 | TRBV18 | . | TGTGCCAGCTCACCACAACACCTGGGCGAGCAGTACTTC | CASSPQHLGEQYF
. | TRBJ1-1 | TRBV4-1 | . | TGCGCCAGCAGCCAAGTTGGGGCGGGGAACACTGAAGCTTTCTTT | CASSQVGAGNTEAFF
few | TRBJ1-2 | TRBV9 | . | TGTGCCAGCAGCGTAGGTGGAACAGCCTATGGCTACACCTTC | CASSVGGTAYGYTF
medium-sized | TRBJ1-5 | TRBV10-1 | . | TGCGCCAACGGACACAGCAATCAGCCCCAGCATTTT | CANGHSNQPQHF
. | TRBJ2-3 | TRBV19 | TRBD2 | TGTGCCAGTAGTATAGGGGCGGGAGGGCAGATTACGCAGTATTTT | CASSIGAGGQITQYF
. | TRBJ2-3 | TRBV4-1 | TRBD1 | TGCGCCAGCAGCCTCCGGGACAGGGGGCCAGATACGCAGTATTTT | CASSLRDRGPDTQYF
. | TRBJ2-7 | TRBV4-3 | TRBD1 | TGCGCCAGCAGCCAAGATCGGGGGACAGGTCTCTCCGAGCAGTACTTC | CASSQDRGTGLSEQYF
. | TRBJ1-2 | TRBV28 | . | TGTGCCAGCAGTTTATCCGGGGAATCTCATGGCTACACCTTC | CASSLSGESHGYTF
. | TRBJ2-3 | TRBV6-4 | TRBD2 | TGTGCCAGCAGTGAGGCAGCGGGGGGCCCCGATACGCAGTATTTT | CASSEAAGGPDTQYF
. | TRBJ2-6 | TRBV6-1 | . | TGTGCCAGCAGTGAAAGTGGGTCTGGGGCCAACGTCCTGACTTTC | CASSESGSGANVLTF
. | TRBJ2-2 | TRBV2 | . | TGTGCCAGCAGTGAAAAGACATTCGACGGGGAGCTGTTTTTT | CASSEKTFDGELFF
once | TRBJ2-7 | TRBV4-3 | TRBD2 | TGCGCCAGCAGCCAAGAACTAGCGGGAGGGCAGTTCTACGAGCAGTACTTC | CASSQELAGGQFYEQYF
. | TRBJ1-6 | TRBV5-1 | . | TGCGCCAGCAGCTTGGTCTCTGGGAAGCATAATTCACCCCTCCACTTT | CASSLVSGKHNSPLHF
. | TRBJ2-7 | TRBV11-2 | . | TGTGCCAGCAGCTTAGGGGCCTACGAGCAGTACTTC | CASSLGAYEQYF
. | TRBJ2-3 | TRBV12-5 | . | TGTGCTAGTGGTTTGCCAGACGTCCCGGAGGGACACCGCCCCACAGATACGCAGTATTTT | CASGLPDVPEGHRPTDTQYF
. | TRBJ1-1 | TRBV18 | . | TGTGCCAGCTCAGAAGACAAGAACACTGAAGCTTTCTTT | CASSEDKNTEAFF
. | TRBJ2-7 | TRBV4-1 | . | TGCGCCAGCAGCCAAGGGGGGCACAGGGAACCCCCCTACGAGCAGTACTTC | CASSQGGHREPPYEQYF
. | TRBJ1-1 | TRBV4-1 | TRBD1 | TGCGCCAGCAGCCAAGCGGGACAGTTAAACACTGAAGCTTTCTTT | CASSQAGQLNTEAFF
. | TRBJ1-1 | TRBV5-5 | . | TGTGCCAGCAGCTTGGGGGGCAGAGAAGCTTTCTTT | CASSLGGREAFF
once | TRBJ2-7 | TRBV13 | TRBD2 | TGTGCCAGCAGCTTAGGGACTAGCGGGAGCCCGCACGAGCAGTACTTC | CASSLGTSGSPHEQYF
. | TRBJ1-5 | TRBV7-2 | TRBD1 | TGTGCCAGCAGCTTAGGGACAGGGATAGCGAAGCCCCAGCATTTT | CASSLGTGIAKPQHF
. | TRBJ2-7 | TRBV6-6 | TRBD2 | TGTGCCAGCAGTTACTCCGGTAACTTGGGGGGGGAGCAGTACTTC | CASSYSGNLGGEQYF
. | TRBJ1-5 | TRBV20-1 | . | TGCAGTGCTACCAGGGACCAGCCCCAGCATTTT | CSATRDQPQHF
. | TRBJ2-7 | TRBV7-9 | TRBD2 | TGTGCCAGCAGCAAGGGACTAGCGGGCCTCTACGAGCAGTACTTC | CASSKGLAGLYEQYF
. | TRBJ1-5 | TRBV7-2 | . | TGTGCCAGCAGCTTAGGGGACCGTCGAAATCAGCCCCAGCATTTT | CASSLGDRRNQPQHF
. | TRBJ2-7 | TRBV27 | TRBD1 | TGTGCCAGCAGTTTTTCCGGACAGGGCTACGAGCAGTACTTC | CASSFSGQGYEQYF
. | TRBJ2-1 | TRBV7-8 | . | TGTGCCAGCAGAAGAAGAGGCCGGGACAAAAATGAGCAGTTCTTC | CASRRRGRDKNEQFF
. | TRBJ1-6 | TRBV2 | . | TGTGCCAGCAGTGACCCGACTGGGACTAGGTCACCCCTCCACTTT | CASSDPTGTRSPLHF
. | TRBJ2-7 | TRBV6-5 | TRBD1 | TGTGCCAGCAGTTACTTTAAGGGACAGTGCTACGAGCAGTACTTC | CASSYFKGQCYEQYF
. | TRBJ1-1 | TRBV5-4 | TRBD1 | TGTGCCAGCAGCTGGACAGGGGTTTCCGGGGACACTGAAGCTTTCTTT | CASSWTGVSGDTEAFF
once | TRBJ2-5 | TRBV7-3 | . | TGTGCCAGCAGCCCGACCGACCGAGAGACCCAGTACTTC | CASSPTDRETQYF
. | TRBJ1-4 | TRBV5-1 | TRBD1 | TGCGCCAGCAGCGCCGGGACAGCAACTAATGAAAAACTGTTTTTT | CASSAGTATNEKLFF
. | TRBJ1-1 | TRBV19 | . | TGTGCCAGTAGGGTACACACAGGGAGGATCGACACTGAAGCTTTCTTT | CASRVHTGRIDTEAFF
. | TRBJ1-5 | TRBV6-6 | TRBD1 | TGTGCCAGCAGTTACGAGGGGGCCGCTAATCAGCCCCAGCATTTT | CASSYEGAANQPQHF